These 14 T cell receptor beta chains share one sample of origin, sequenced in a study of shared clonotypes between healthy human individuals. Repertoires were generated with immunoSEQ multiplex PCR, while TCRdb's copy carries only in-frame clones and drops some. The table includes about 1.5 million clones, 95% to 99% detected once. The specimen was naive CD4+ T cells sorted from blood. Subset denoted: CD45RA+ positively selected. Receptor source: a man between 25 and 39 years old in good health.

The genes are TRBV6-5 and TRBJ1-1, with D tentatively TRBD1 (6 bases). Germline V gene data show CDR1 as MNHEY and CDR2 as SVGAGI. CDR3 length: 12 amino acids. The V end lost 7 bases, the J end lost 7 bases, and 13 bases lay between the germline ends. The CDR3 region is CASMLQGGEAFF. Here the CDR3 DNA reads TGTGCCAGCATGTTACAGGGAGGTGAAGCTTTCTTT.

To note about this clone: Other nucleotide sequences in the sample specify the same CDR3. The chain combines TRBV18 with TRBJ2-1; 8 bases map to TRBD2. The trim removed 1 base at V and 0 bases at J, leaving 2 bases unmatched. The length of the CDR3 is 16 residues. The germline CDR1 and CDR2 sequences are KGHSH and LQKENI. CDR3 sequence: CASSPLAGSSYNEQFF. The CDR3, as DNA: TGTGCCAGCTCACCACTAGCGGGGAGCTCCTACAATGAGCAGTTCTTC. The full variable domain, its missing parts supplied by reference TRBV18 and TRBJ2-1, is NAGVMQNPRHLVRRRGQEARLRCSPMKGHSHVYWYRQLPEEGLKFMVYLQKENIIDESGMPKERFSAEFPKEGPSILRIQQVVRGDSAAYFCASSPLAGSSYNEQFFGPGTRLTVL.

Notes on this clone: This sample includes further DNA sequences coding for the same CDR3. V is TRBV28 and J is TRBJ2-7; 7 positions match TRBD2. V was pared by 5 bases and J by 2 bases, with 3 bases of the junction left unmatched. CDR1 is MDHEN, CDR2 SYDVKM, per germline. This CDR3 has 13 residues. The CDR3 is CASSTGLPYEQYF. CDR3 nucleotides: TGTGCCAGCAGTACGGGACTACCCTACGAGCAGTACTTC.

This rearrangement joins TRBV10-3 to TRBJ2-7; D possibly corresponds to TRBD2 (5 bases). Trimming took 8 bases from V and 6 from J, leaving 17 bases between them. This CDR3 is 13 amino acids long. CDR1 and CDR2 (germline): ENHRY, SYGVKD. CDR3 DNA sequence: TGTGCCATCCCACCCCGTTCGGGGAGCGAGCAGTACTTC. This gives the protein CAIPPRSGSEQYF.

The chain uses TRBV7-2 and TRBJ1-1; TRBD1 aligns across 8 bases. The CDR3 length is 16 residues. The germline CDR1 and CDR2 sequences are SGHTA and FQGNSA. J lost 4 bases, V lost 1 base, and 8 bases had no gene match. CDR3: CASSLVSGGVGTEAFF. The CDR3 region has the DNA TGTGCCAGCAGCTTAGTATCAGGGGGCGTGGGCACTGAAGCTTTCTTT. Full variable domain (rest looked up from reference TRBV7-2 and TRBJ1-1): GAGVSQSPSNKVTEKGKDVELRCDPISGHTALYWYRQSLGQGLEFLIYFQGNSAPDKSGLPSDRFSAERTGGSVSTLTIQRTQQEDSAVYLCASSLVSGGVGTEAFFGQGTRLTVV.

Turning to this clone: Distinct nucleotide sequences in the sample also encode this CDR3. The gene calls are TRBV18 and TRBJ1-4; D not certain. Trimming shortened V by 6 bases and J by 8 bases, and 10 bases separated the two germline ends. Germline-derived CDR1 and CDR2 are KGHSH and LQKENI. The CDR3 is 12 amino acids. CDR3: CASSSGGEKLFF. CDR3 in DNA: TGTGCCAGCTCCTCCGGAGGGGAAAAACTGTTTTTT.

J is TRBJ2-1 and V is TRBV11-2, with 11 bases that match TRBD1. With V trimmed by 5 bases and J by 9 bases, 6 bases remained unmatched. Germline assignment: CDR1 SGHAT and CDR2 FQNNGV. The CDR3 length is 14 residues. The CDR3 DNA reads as TGTGCCAGCAGCAATCCGGACAGGGGGCGTGAGCAGTTCTTC. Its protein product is CASSNPDRGREQFF.

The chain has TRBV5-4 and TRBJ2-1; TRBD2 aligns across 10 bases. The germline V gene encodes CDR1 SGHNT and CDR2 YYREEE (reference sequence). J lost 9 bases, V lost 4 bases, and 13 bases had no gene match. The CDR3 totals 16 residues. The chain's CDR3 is CASSRGGLAGEAEQFF. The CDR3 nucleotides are TGTGCCAGCAGCCGGGGAGGGCTAGCGGGAGAGGCTGAGCAGTTCTTC.

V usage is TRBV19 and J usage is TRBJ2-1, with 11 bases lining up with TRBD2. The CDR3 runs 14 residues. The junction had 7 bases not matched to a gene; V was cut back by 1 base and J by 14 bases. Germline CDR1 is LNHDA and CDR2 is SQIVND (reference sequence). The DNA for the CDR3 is TGTGCCAGTAGTATAGGGGTTAGCGGGAGGGAGGAGTTCTTC. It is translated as CASSIGVSGREEFF.

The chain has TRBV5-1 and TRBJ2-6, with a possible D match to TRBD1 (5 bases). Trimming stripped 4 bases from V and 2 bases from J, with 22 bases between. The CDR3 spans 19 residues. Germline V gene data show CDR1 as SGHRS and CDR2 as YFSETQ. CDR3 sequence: CASSTGLTGSLAGANVLTF. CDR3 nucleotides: TGCGCCAGCAGCACTGGGTTAACAGGTAGCCTCGCTGGGGCCAACGTCCTGACTTTC.

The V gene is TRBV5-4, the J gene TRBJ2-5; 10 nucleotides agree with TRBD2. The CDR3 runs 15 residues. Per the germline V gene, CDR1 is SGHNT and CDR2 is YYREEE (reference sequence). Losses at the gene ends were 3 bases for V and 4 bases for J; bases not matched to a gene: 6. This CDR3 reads CASSSPSGRGETQYF. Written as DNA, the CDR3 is TGTGCCAGCAGCTCGCCTAGCGGGAGAGGAGAGACCCAGTACTTC.

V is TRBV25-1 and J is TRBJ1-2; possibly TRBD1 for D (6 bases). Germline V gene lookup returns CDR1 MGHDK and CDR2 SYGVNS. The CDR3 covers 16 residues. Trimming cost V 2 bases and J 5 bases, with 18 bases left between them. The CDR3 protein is CASSEPRLGHVYGYTF. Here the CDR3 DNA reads TGTGCCAGCAGTGAACCCCGTTTGGGACATGTTTATGGCTACACCTTC.

The CDR3 sequence: CASSLVLAGGPDNEQFF. The CDR3 DNA reads as TGTGCCAGCAGCTTGGTTCTAGCGGGAGGGCCGGACAATGAGCAGTTCTTC. The J gene is TRBJ2-1, the V gene TRBV5-6; 12 bases map to TRBD2. Germline values: CDR1 SGHDT, CDR2 YYEEEE. The J segment lost 5 bases and the V segment lost 0 bases, leaving 6 bases of the junction unmatched. This CDR3 is built from 17 residues.

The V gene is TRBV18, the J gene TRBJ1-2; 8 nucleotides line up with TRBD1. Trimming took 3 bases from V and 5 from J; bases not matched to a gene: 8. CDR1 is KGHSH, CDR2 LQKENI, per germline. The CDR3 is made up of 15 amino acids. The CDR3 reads CASSPAAGGGYGYTF. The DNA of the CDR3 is TGTGCCAGCTCACCGGCGGCAGGGGGCGGATATGGCTACACCTTC.